This note documents a single TCR beta chain sequence. The antigen remains unidentified. TCRdb keeps only in-frame clones here, not all; method: immunoSEQ multiplex PCR. The repertoire holds 1,900 or so clones, 75% to 90% seen once, with about 4.3% in the top ten. This sample is drawn from a study of T cells in lung cancer brain metastases. As for the study in general: Seventeen of the 20 patients had a tobacco use history.

Study-level points and caveats: DNA fragmentation in FFPE samples may have prevented full retrieval of the infiltrating T cell repertoire.

Germline CDR1 reads SGHTA; CDR2 reads FQGNSA. The CDR3 runs 15 residues. The V and J ends lost 4 bases and 2 bases respectively, with 14 bases between them. Patients had either synchronous oligometastatic disease or delayed solitary brain metastasis recurrence. Source material: tumor tissue from a brain metastasis. The sequence was obtained from a woman in her fifties or sixties with non-small cell lung cancer that had spread to the brain. The chain uses TRBV7-2 and TRBJ1-1, with a tentative D call TRBD1 (5 bases). CDR3 bases: TGTGCCAGCAGCTCAGTAAGGGGTAGAAACACTGAAGCTTTCTTT. As protein: CASSSVRGRNTEAFF.